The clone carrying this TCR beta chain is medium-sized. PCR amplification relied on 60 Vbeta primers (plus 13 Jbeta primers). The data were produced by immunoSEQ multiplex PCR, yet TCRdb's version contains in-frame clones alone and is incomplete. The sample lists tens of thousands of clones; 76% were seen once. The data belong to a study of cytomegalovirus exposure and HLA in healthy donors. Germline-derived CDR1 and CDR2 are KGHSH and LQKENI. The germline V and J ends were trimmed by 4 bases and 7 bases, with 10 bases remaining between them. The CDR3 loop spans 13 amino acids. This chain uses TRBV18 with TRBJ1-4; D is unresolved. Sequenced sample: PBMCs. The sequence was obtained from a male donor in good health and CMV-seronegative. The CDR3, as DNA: TGTGCCAGCTCACGGGGAGTAGGTGAAAAACTGTTTTTT. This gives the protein CASSRGVGEKLFF.